Shown below are 21 T cell receptor beta chains from a single sample sequenced in a study of T cell responses to AZD1222 COVID-19 vaccine (dated by TCRdb to the early 2020s). Libraries were built with the immunoSEQ multiplex PCR assay. TCRdb carries this immuneACCESS record with in-frame sequences only. Its versions omit some clonotypes, under half of them owing to an unresolved V gene in the studies checked, with the rest unexplained. For this sample there are tens of thousands of clones; more than 90% appear just once. The top ten clones comprise roughly 5.6% of the sample. Interpreted using the paper, the time point label stands for: baseline before first vaccination. The sample consisted of peripheral blood, taken on day 0 of AZD1222 vaccination. All receptors derive from an adult in good health.

The CDR3 sequence: CASTTRGNQPQHF. In DNA, the CDR3 is TGTGCCAGCACTACCAGGGGCAATCAGCCCCAGCATTTT. The genes are TRBV6-5 and TRBJ1-5; the D gene is possibly TRBD1 (5 bases). Germline assignment: CDR1 MNHEY and CDR2 SVGAGI. The CDR3 totals 13 residues. V was shortened by 7 bases and J by 2 bases, with 9 bases between the two germline ends.

V is TRBV12-3 or TRBV12-4 and J is TRBJ2-3; D is unclear. V lost 6 bases and J 1 base, leaving 8 bases between the germline ends. CDR3 length: 13 residues. CDR3 amino acids: CASRMDRTDTQYF. CDR3 nucleotides: TGTGCCAGCAGGATGGACCGCACAGATACGCAGTATTTT.

CDR3 region: CASSWGGGNEKLFF. The CDR3 coding sequence is TGTGCCAGCAGTTGGGGGGGCGGAAATGAAAAACTGTTTTTT. The V gene is TRBV28, the J gene TRBJ1-4; D might be TRBD1 (6 bases). The germline V gene has CDR1 MDHEN and CDR2 SYDVKM. The V and J ends lost 4 bases and 5 bases respectively, with 11 bases between them. The CDR3 has 14 residues.

The V call is TRBV7-9, the J call TRBJ1-1; D gene uncertain. This CDR3 has 13 residues. The germline CDR1 and CDR2 sequences are SEHNR and FQNEAQ (reference sequence). The V gene lost 4 bases and the J gene lost 1 base, with 7 bases spanning the gap. The CDR3 nucleotides read TGTGCCAGCAGCTCCGATACGAACACTGAAGCTTTCTTT. Translating it yields CASSSDTNTEAFF.

The chain employs TRBV19 and TRBJ1-3; D gene unclear. V was trimmed by 9 bases and J by 3 bases, leaving 12 bases between them. Looked up from germline, CDR1 is LNHDA and CDR2 is SQIVND (reference sequence). This CDR3 comprises 13 residues. The CDR3 sequence is CASRPDLGNTIYF. CDR3 nucleotide sequence: TGTGCCAGCCGACCGGACCTTGGAAACACCATATATTTT.

This chain links TRBV11-2 with TRBJ1-4; no clear D. The CDR3 runs to 15 residues. Germline V gene sequence: CDR1 SGHAT, CDR2 FQNNGV. Deletions cut 1 base from V and 8 bases from J, with 14 bases between. The CDR3 loop is CASSLGSTRDEKLFF. CDR3 sequence (DNA): TGTGCCAGCAGCTTAGGGTCGACAAGAGACGAAAAACTGTTTTTT.

The chain employs TRBV6-1 and TRBJ2-5; 7 bases are a match to TRBD2. The V and J ends lost 2 bases and 5 bases, in that order; junction bases with no gene match: 2. Germline V CDR1 and CDR2: MNHNS, SASEGT. This CDR3 spans 13 amino acids. The CDR3 region is CASSEMRGETQYF. Here the CDR3 DNA reads TGTGCCAGCAGTGAAATGCGGGGGGAGACCCAGTACTTC.

J is TRBJ1-6 and V is TRBV6-6, with D hard to call. The CDR3 covers 14 residues. Trimming removed 3 bases at V and 5 bases at J, with 8 bases between. Germline CDR1 and CDR2: MNHNY and SVGAGI (reference sequence). The CDR3 DNA sequence: TGTGCCAGCAGTTATCGGACCGATAATTCACCCCTCCACTTT. Protein: CASSYRTDNSPLHF.

CDR3 loop: CASSLEGGSSYNSPLHF. In DNA, the CDR3 is TGTGCCAGCAGCTTGGAAGGAGGAAGCTCCTATAATTCACCCCTCCACTTT. The chain combines TRBV5-6 with TRBJ1-6; D remains unclear. Germline V gene data show CDR1 as SGHDT and CDR2 as YYEEEE. V was clipped by 0 bases and J by 0 bases, with 10 bases between them. The CDR3 sequence is 17 residues long.

As concerns this clone: No DNA is shown, since the ends of the CDR3 on it are uncertain; the CDR3 is the one TCRdb lists. The chain joins TRBV9 to TRBJ2-2; TRBD2, the D gene given by the table, was not confirmed from the DNA. Germline V CDR1 and CDR2: SGDLS, YYNGEE. A total of 12 residues make up the CDR3, ends included. The CDR3 protein is CASSRRAGELFF.

The V call is TRBV18, the J call TRBJ1-1; D unresolved. Trimming removed 6 bases at V and 9 bases at J, with 20 bases between. Germline CDR1 is KGHSH and CDR2 is LQKENI. The CDR3 spans 14 residues. The CDR3 sequence: CASSGPLGREKAFF. CDR3 coding DNA: TGTGCCAGCTCCGGCCCCCTCGGGAGAGAGAAAGCTTTCTTT.

This chain uses TRBV15 with TRBJ1-1; no clear D gene. CDR1 and CDR2 from the germline V gene are LNHNV and YYDKDF (reference sequence). Trimming cost V 8 bases and J 5 bases, with 15 bases left between them. This CDR3 region has 13 residues. CDR3 DNA sequence: TGTGCCACCCGCCAAGGGCTTGATACTGAAGCTTTCTTT. Translation: CATRQGLDTEAFF.

V gene TRBV18 combines with J gene TRBJ2-6, with 9 bases fitting TRBD1. V lost 1 base, J lost 4 bases, and 8 bases stayed unmatched. Germline loops: CDR1 KGHSH, CDR2 LQKENI. CDR3 length equals 18 residues. CDR3 DNA sequence: TGTGCCAGCTCACCACTCGGGACAGGGAGCCCGGGGGCCAACGTCCTGACTTTC. It yields the protein CASSPLGTGSPGANVLTF.

This chain connects TRBV6-2 or TRBV6-3 to TRBJ2-7; D possibly corresponds to TRBD2 (7 bases). Germline V gene sequence: CDR1 MNHEY, CDR2 SVGEGT. Trimming pared 2 bases from V and 2 bases from J, leaving 13 bases between. There are 15 residues in the CDR3. Here the CDR3 reads CASSYRPGGTYEQYF. The CDR3 DNA follows: TGTGCCAGCAGTTACCGTCCGGGGGGCACCTACGAGCAGTACTTC.

The gene calls are TRBV28 and TRBJ1-2; weak D call: TRBD1 (6 bases). The CDR3 is 14 residues long. CDR1 is MDHEN, CDR2 SYDVKM, per germline. V was trimmed by 6 bases and J by 8 bases, leaving 19 bases between them. CDR3: CASSLIQGQQGYTF. The CDR3 DNA reads as TGTGCCAGCAGCCTGATCCAGGGGCAGCAGGGCTACACCTTC.

V gene TRBV9 combines with J gene TRBJ1-1; D may be TRBD1 (5 bases). This CDR3 is built from 17 residues. Trimming shortened V by 0 bases and J by 0 bases, and 15 bases separated the two germline ends. The germline CDR1 and CDR2 sequences are SGDLS and YYNGEE. The chain's CDR3 is CASSVEGAVLLNTEAFF. The CDR3 DNA reads TGTGCCAGCAGCGTAGAAGGGGCGGTCTTGCTGAACACTGAAGCTTTCTTT.

The CDR3 sequence is CASSPPFVAEQPRTQYF. In DNA, the CDR3 is TGTGCCAGCTCACCACCATTCGTAGCGGAGCAGCCGAGGACGCAGTATTTT. The chain recombines TRBV18 with TRBJ2-3, with D possibly being TRBD2 (6 bases). Trimming removed 0 bases from V and 9 bases from J, with 22 bases in between. Germline V CDR1 and CDR2: KGHSH, LQKENI. The CDR3 consists of 17 residues.

The chain carries TRBV5-5 and TRBJ2-1; D is possibly TRBD1 (6 bases). Trimming took off 6 bases at V and 3 bases at J, with 16 bases between the two ends. CDR3 length: 15 amino acids. CDR1 and CDR2 (germline): SGHKS, YYEKEE (reference sequence). CDR3: CASINLQGNYNEQFF. As DNA, the CDR3 is TGTGCCAGCATAAATCTCCAGGGGAACTACAATGAGCAGTTCTTC.

The chain couples TRBV27 to TRBJ1-6; 8 bases align to TRBD1. This CDR3 is built from 19 residues. J lost 7 bases, V lost 3 bases, and 17 bases had no gene match. Per the germline V gene, CDR1 is MNHEY and CDR2 is SMNVEV (reference sequence). The CDR3 is CASSFYPPDRGTQNSPLHF. The CDR3 region has the DNA TGTGCCAGCAGTTTTTATCCCCCAGACAGGGGAACCCAAAATTCACCCCTCCACTTT.

The CDR3 DNA reads as TGCGCCAGCAGCCAAGAGCATGGAGAATTGAACACTGAAGCTTTCTTT. Its translation is CASSQEHGELNTEAFF. The rearrangement uses TRBV4-1 and TRBJ1-1; D call uncertain. V was trimmed by 0 bases and J by 0 bases, leaving 11 bases between them. CDR1 and CDR2 from the germline V gene are MGHRA and YSYEKL. The CDR3 sequence is 16 residues long.

The chain is built from TRBV9 and TRBJ1-1, with 9 nucleotides matching TRBD1. CDR1 and CDR2 (germline): SGDLS, YYNGEE. There are 15 residues in the CDR3. After removal of 3 bases from V and 4 bases from J, the junction contained 7 bases not matched to a gene. The CDR3 nucleotides are TGTGCCAGCAGCGACCGGACAGGGGAAGGCACTGAAGCTTTCTTT. This sequence encodes CASSDRTGEGTEAFF.